The 32 T cell receptor beta chains given below trace back to one sample, sequenced in a study of post-analysis software for immune sequencing data. Study-level results: TRBV segments more frequent in patients than in controls numbered roughly 5 and included TRBV5-6, TRBV5-1 and TRBV20-1.

Their antigens remain unidentified. cDNA libraries of TCR beta carried unique molecular identifiers. In TCRdb, the PCR reads were re-called with MiXCR into one record per CDR3 protein. The data hold about 800,000 distinct CDR3 sequences, with just under 30% observed a single time. The specimen was blood. Source of these receptors: a girl aged 10-17 years with multiple sclerosis.

The V gene is TRBV4-1, the J gene TRBJ1-1; tentatively, D is TRBD1 (5 bases). The CDR3 runs 18 residues. V was trimmed by 0 bases and J by 1 base, leaving 18 bases between them. Germline CDR1 reads MGHRA; CDR2 reads YSYEKL. The CDR3 region has the DNA TGCGCCAGCAGCCAAGATTTTGTCCTGAGACAGCCGAACACTGAAGCTTTCTTT. This translates into CASSQDFVLRQPNTEAFF.

The chain has TRBV7-9 and TRBJ2-1; 8 bases are shared with TRBD2. The CDR3 is made up of 16 amino acids. V was clipped by 5 bases and J by 7 bases; unmatched bases: 13. Germline-derived CDR1 and CDR2 are SEHNR and FQNEAQ (reference sequence). CDR3 DNA sequence: TGTGCCAGCAGCCCGATGAGCGGGAGTAGGTTGAATGAGCAGTTCTTC. Its protein is CASSPMSGSRLNEQFF.

This chain joins TRBV20-1 and TRBJ2-3; 7 bases fit TRBD2. The CDR3 has 13 amino acids. J gave up 2 bases and V 6 bases, and 5 bases lay outside the gene matches. Germline-derived CDR1 and CDR2 are DFQATT and SNEGSKA (reference sequence). The CDR3 sequence: CSAGLLHTDTQYF. CDR3 bases: TGCAGTGCGGGACTACTTCACACAGATACGCAGTATTTT.

The V gene is TRBV6-2 or TRBV6-3, the J gene TRBJ1-1, with D possibly matching TRBD1 (5 bases). Trimming pared 7 bases from V and 11 bases from J, leaving 23 bases between. This CDR3 spans 14 amino acids. Germline V CDR1 and CDR2: MNHEY, SVGEGT. CDR3 nucleotides: TGTGCCAGCAATGATCCGGGACGGCCCGGGGAGGCTTTCTTT. Amino acid sequence: CASNDPGRPGEAFF.

This clonotype was observed a few times. The rearrangement joins TRBV29-1 to TRBJ2-7, with TRBD2 as a possible D gene (6 bases). CDR1 is SQVTM and CDR2 is ANQGSEA in the germline V gene. This CDR3 spans 13 amino acids. V was shortened by 6 bases and J by 6 bases, with 18 bases between the two germline ends. The CDR3: CSVEGPRPSEQYF. For the CDR3, the DNA is TGCAGCGTGGAGGGACCCAGGCCATCCGAGCAGTACTTC.

The chain joins TRBV20-1 to TRBJ1-5; 8 bases match TRBD1. This CDR3 region has 15 residues. Germline CDR1 DFQATT, CDR2 SNEGSKA (reference sequence). V trimming: 5 bases; J trimming: 2 bases; junction bases outside the gene matches: 8. The CDR3 DNA sequence: TGCAGTGCTGGAACTATGGGACAGGGCAATCAGCCCCAGCATTTT. It specifies CSAGTMGQGNQPQHF.

The V gene is TRBV28, the J gene TRBJ2-3; TRBD1 matches 8 bases. Trimming took 8 bases from V and 3 from J; bases not matched to a gene: 13. Looked up from germline, CDR1 is MDHEN and CDR2 is SYDVKM. This CDR3 comprises 16 residues. For the CDR3, the DNA is TGTGCCAGCCTCAGTCTCGGACAGGGCGGGACAGATACGCAGTATTTT. Its protein is CASLSLGQGGTDTQYF.

With respect to this clonotype: The junction departs from the called germline gene at one end, perhaps through a read error. V is TRBV29-1 and J is TRBJ1-2, with D unclear. Germline loops: CDR1 SQVTM, CDR2 ANQGSEA. CDR3 length: 16 amino acids. The CDR3 nucleotides read TGCAGCGTTGAAGCTGGAGGGTATGGAGCTAACTATGGCTACATCTTC. Translating gives CSVEAGGYGANYGYIF.

The V call is TRBV7-2, the J call TRBJ1-2, with D perhaps matching TRBD1 (5 bases). Between the trimmed V and J ends, which lost 5 bases and 4 bases, there was a span of 14 bases. CDR1 is SGHTA, CDR2 FQGNSA, per germline. CDR3 size: 14 residues. The CDR3 sequence is CASSPTSGTYGYTF. CDR3 coding DNA: TGTGCCAGCAGCCCCACTTCAGGGACCTATGGCTACACCTTC.

The chain uses TRBV19 and TRBJ1-1; a weak D match, TRBD1 (6 bases). Germline loops: CDR1 LNHDA, CDR2 SQIVND (reference sequence). The CDR3 length is 14 residues. Trimming pared 3 bases from V and 4 bases from J, leaving 12 bases between. The CDR3 is CASSMNRAATEAFF. CDR3 nucleotides: TGTGCCAGTAGTATGAACAGGGCGGCCACTGAAGCTTTCTTT.

This clonotype was recorded a few times. V gene TRBV5-7 combines with J gene TRBJ2-2; perhaps TRBD2 as D (5 bases). TRBV5-7 is assigned to the ORF class and has an uncertain function. The CDR3 sequence is 15 residues long. V dropped 3 bases and J dropped 3 bases, with 12 bases sitting between them. The CDR3 coding sequence is TGTGCCAGCAGCTCGGCGCGGGCAGACACCGGGGAGCTGTTTTTT. Translating gives CASSSARADTGELFF.

A few counts support this clonotype. The chain is built from TRBV5-5 and TRBJ1-5, with 8 positions matching TRBD1. Trimming took 4 bases from V and 6 from J; bases not matched to a gene: 6. Germline assignment: CDR1 SGHKS and CDR2 YYEKEE (reference sequence). This CDR3 comprises 14 residues. DNA of the CDR3: TGTGCCAGCAGCATAACAGGGGGGGGTCAGCCCCAGCATTTT. Its protein product is CASSITGGGQPQHF.

This clonotype was seen repeatedly, ten times or more. The rearrangement uses TRBV20-1 and TRBJ2-5; 7 bases align to TRBD2. The trim removed 2 bases at V and 6 bases at J, leaving 6 bases unmatched. This CDR3 is built from 13 residues. Per the germline V gene, CDR1 is DFQATT and CDR2 is SNEGSKA (reference sequence). CDR3 region: CSARLGLPKTQYF. The CDR3 DNA reads as TGCAGTGCTAGATTGGGACTACCGAAGACCCAGTACTTC.

This clonotype was seen only a few times. This sequence joins TRBV7-2 and TRBJ2-5; D is possibly TRBD1 or TRBD2 (7 bases each). Trimming took off 3 bases at V and 10 bases at J, with 27 bases between the two ends. Germline V lookup: CDR1 SGHTA, CDR2 FQGNSA. This CDR3 is 17 amino acids long. CDR3 residues: CASSLGMGEGAYIGQYF. DNA of the CDR3: TGTGCCAGCAGCTTGGGGATGGGGGAGGGGGCCTATATCGGCCAGTACTTC. Together with reference TRBV7-2 and TRBJ2-5, the CDR3 gives the full variable domain: GAGVSQSPSNKVTEKGKDVELRCDPISGHTALYWYRQSLGQGLEFLIYFQGNSAPDKSGLPSDRFSAERTGGSVSTLTIQRTQQEDSAVYLCASSLGMGEGAYIGQYFGPGTRLLVL.

The V gene is TRBV20-1, the J gene TRBJ2-7; D is tentatively TRBD1 or TRBD2 (5 bases each). With 6 bases removed from V and 6 bases from J, the gap between germline ends came to 18 bases. The CDR3 covers 13 residues. Germline values: CDR1 DFQATT, CDR2 SNEGSKA (reference sequence). The CDR3: CSAEGQGWSEQYF. In DNA form, the CDR3 reads TGCAGTGCCGAGGGCCAGGGATGGAGCGAGCAGTACTTC.

This clonotype was found a few times. This rearrangement joins TRBV6-1 to TRBJ2-4, with 10 positions matching TRBD1. J gave up 0 bases and V 5 bases, and 10 bases lay outside the gene matches. Germline loops: CDR1 MNHNS, CDR2 SASEGT. The CDR3 is made up of 18 amino acids. In DNA, the CDR3 is TGTGCCAGCAGTCTGCGGACAGGGGGGGGACTAGCCAAAAACATTCAGTACTTC. Its protein is CASSLRTGGGLAKNIQYF.

CDR3 sequence: CASSLGGASDTQYF. The CDR3 DNA is TGCGCCAGCAGCTTGGGGGGGGCCTCAGATACGCAGTATTTT. This sequence joins TRBV5-1 and TRBJ2-3; D might be TRBD1 or TRBD2, each matching 6 bases. Trimming took off 0 bases at V and 4 bases at J, with 9 bases between the two ends. Germline CDR1 SGHRS, CDR2 YFSETQ. The length of the CDR3 is 14 residues.

A note on this clonotype: Sequence at one end of the junction differs from germline and may be a read error. The chain joins TRBV20-1 to TRBJ2-5; tentative D call: TRBD2 (5 bases). The CDR3 sequence is 17 residues long. Germline CDR1 is DFQATT and CDR2 is SNEGSKA (reference sequence). This chain's CDR3 is CSTRDPTSGWNQETQYF. Here the CDR3 DNA reads TGCAGTACTAGAGATCCCACCAGCGGTTGGAACCAAGAGACCCAGTACTTC.

The chain couples TRBV3-1 to TRBJ2-1; 8 bases align to TRBD2. The ends lost 9 bases at V and 10 bases at J; junction bases unmatched: 8. CDR3 length: 12 residues. Germline CDR1 reads LGHDT; CDR2 reads YNNKEL (reference sequence). The CDR3 here is CASGPGTREQFF. CDR3 nucleotides: TGTGCCAGTGGCCCCGGGACTAGGGAGCAGTTCTTC.

This clonotype was counted at least ten times. In DNA, the CDR3 is TGTGCCAGCAGCTTAGCGTCGTGGGATGGCTACACCTTC. Its translation is CASSLASWDGYTF. The rearrangement joins TRBV7-8 to TRBJ1-2; D remains ambiguous. Looked up from germline, CDR1 is SGHVS and CDR2 is FQNEAQ. The CDR3 runs to 13 residues. V dropped 0 bases and J dropped 6 bases, with 8 bases sitting between them.

This chain uses TRBV6-6 with TRBJ2-5; 9 bases align to TRBD1. The CDR3 spans 15 residues. Losses at the gene ends were 4 bases for V and 1 base for J; bases not matched to a gene: 4. The germline gives CDR1 MNHNY, CDR2 SVGAGI (reference sequence). CDR3 bases: TGTGCCAGCAGTTCCACGACAGGGGGCCAAGAGACCCAGTACTTC. Translation gives CASSSTTGGQETQYF.

Here the CDR3 reads CSVGGQGRTSGYF. Here the CDR3 DNA reads TGCAGCGTCGGGGGACAGGGGAGGACTAGCGGGTACTTC. The rearrangement uses TRBV29-1 and TRBJ2-5; D possibly matches TRBD1 or TRBD2 (10 bases each). V lost 6 bases to trimming and J lost 13 bases, with 24 bases between them. The CDR3 runs 13 residues. Per germline, CDR1 SQVTM and CDR2 ANQGSEA.

The chain uses TRBV7-2 and TRBJ2-1; 11 bases map to TRBD2. V was clipped by 5 bases and J by 9 bases; unmatched bases: 12. This CDR3 region has 16 residues. Germline lookup yields CDR1 SGHTA and CDR2 FQGNSA. CDR3 nucleotide sequence: TGTGCCAGCAGCGAATATAGCGGGGGGGCCGGGGGTGAGCAGTTCTTC. This translates into CASSEYSGGAGGEQFF. Using reference TRBV7-2 and TRBJ2-1 for the parts outside the CDR3, the full variable domain is GAGVSQSPSNKVTEKGKDVELRCDPISGHTALYWYRQSLGQGLEFLIYFQGNSAPDKSGLPSDRFSAERTGGSVSTLTIQRTQQEDSAVYLCASSEYSGGAGGEQFFGPGTRLTVL.

The chain links TRBV20-1 to TRBJ1-2, with a tentative D call TRBD1 (6 bases). The length of the CDR3 is 15 residues. CDR1 is DFQATT and CDR2 is SNEGSKA in the germline V gene (reference sequence). V lost 6 bases and J lost 4, with 21 bases in between. The CDR3 sequence: CSARVGGAASYGYTF. CDR3 nucleotide sequence: TGCAGTGCCCGAGTCGGGGGCGCGGCGTCCTATGGCTACACCTTC.

This clonotype has more than one count but fewer than ten. This sequence joins TRBV29-1 and TRBJ2-7, with 13 nucleotides matching TRBD2. The CDR3 extends over 16 amino acids. The V and J ends lost 0 bases and 2 bases, in that order; junction bases with no gene match: 4. Germline CDR1 SQVTM, CDR2 ANQGSEA. The CDR3 region has the DNA TGCAGCGTTGAAGATCGAGGACTAGCGGGAGCCTACGAGCAGTACTTC. Translated: CSVEDRGLAGAYEQYF.

The V call is TRBV27, the J call TRBJ2-1; the match to TRBD1 covers 12 bases. The CDR3 is made up of 16 amino acids. Germline assignment: CDR1 MNHEY and CDR2 SMNVEV (reference sequence). The junction had 9 bases not matched to a gene; V was cut back by 5 bases and J by 7 bases. CDR3 DNA sequence: TGTGCCAGCAGTAGAACGGGACAGGGGGCTAGTAATGAGCAGTTCTTC. Its translation is CASSRTGQGASNEQFF.

This clonotype was observed a few times. The J gene is TRBJ2-7, the V gene TRBV7-2, with TRBD2 matching 8 bases. This CDR3 spans 16 amino acids. With V trimmed by 5 bases and J by 0 bases, 9 bases remained unmatched. Germline V gene data show CDR1 as SGHTA and CDR2 as FQGNSA. The CDR3 nucleotides are TGTGCCAGCAGCCTGAGTAGCGGGACCAACTCCTACGAGCAGTACTTC. It codes for CASSLSSGTNSYEQYF.

For this clonotype: This may arise from a read error, as a much more abundant clone is one base away. The chain links TRBV29-1 to TRBJ2-1, with D possibly being TRBD2 (6 bases). Germline values: CDR1 SQVTM, CDR2 ANQGSEA. This CDR3 spans 17 amino acids. The CDR3 DNA is TGCAGCGTTCGGGCCGTAGCGGCCTGGGGGACCTACAATAAGCAGTTCTTC. As protein: CSVRAVAAWGTYNKQFF.

This clonotype was recorded a few times. The rearrangement links TRBV15 to TRBJ2-7; 8 positions agree with TRBD2. The germline V gene has CDR1 LNHNV and CDR2 YYDKDF (reference sequence). This CDR3 spans 15 amino acids. V shed 5 bases, J shed 4 bases, and the junction held 10 bases outside the gene matches. The CDR3 region has the DNA TGTGCCACCAGCGTAGACAGCGGGAGTGTGTACGAGCAGTACTTC. As protein: CATSVDSGSVYEQYF.

The chain couples TRBV6-1 to TRBJ1-2; D is unclear. The germline V and J ends were trimmed by 0 bases and 6 bases, with 11 bases remaining between them. The length of the CDR3 is 14 residues. Germline V gene data show CDR1 as MNHNS and CDR2 as SASEGT. The DNA of the CDR3 is TGTGCCAGCAGTGAAGCGCTGGAGGGTCATGGCTACACCTTC. Translated: CASSEALEGHGYTF.

This clonotype was found a few times. The chain joins TRBV14 to TRBJ1-2, with D possibly TRBD1 on 5 matching bases. The CDR3 runs 16 residues. The V gene's germline CDR1 is SGHDN and CDR2 FVKESK. V dropped 0 bases and J dropped 8 bases, with 19 bases sitting between them. The CDR3 is CASSQDFTGLGRGYTF. CDR3 DNA sequence: TGTGCCAGCAGCCAAGACTTTACAGGTTTGGGCCGGGGCTACACCTTC.

This clonotype has a single count. The chain links TRBV24-1 to TRBJ2-6; 7 nucleotides align to TRBD1. Germline lookup yields CDR1 KGHDR and CDR2 SFDVKD. The CDR3 contains 19 residues. V lost 3 bases to trimming and J lost 1 base; unmatched junction nucleotides: 11. The CDR3, as DNA: TGTGCCACCAGTGATAGCCGTTGGGACAGTCTATCTGGGGCCAACGTCCTGACTTTC. Protein product: CATSDSRWDSLSGANVLTF.